These 15 T cell receptor beta chains were all obtained from the same sample, sequenced in a study of blood T cells in healthy people across ages. Primed by a sample-barcoded 5' primer and a J-beta primer mix, a second PCR proceeded for 7 to 11 cycles. TCRdb used MiXCR to reprocess the 5' RACE reads, holding one entry per CDR3 protein. This sample carries 1.5 million to 2 million distinct CDR3 sequences, approximately 28% of them seen once, and the ten largest clones take 7.7%. Specimen: blood. The source is a woman aged 25 to 39 in good health.

The J gene is TRBJ2-5, the V gene TRBV5-1; 8 bases map to TRBD2. The CDR3 is 18 amino acids. V trimming: 0 bases; J trimming: 3 bases; junction bases outside the gene matches: 13. The germline V gene has CDR1 SGHRS and CDR2 YFSETQ. As DNA, the CDR3 is TGCGCCAGCAGCTTGGGGTGGACTAGCTTAACCTTGGAAGAGACCCAGTACTTC. Its translation is CASSLGWTSLTLEETQYF.

This clonotype has only a few counts. The chain joins TRBV5-1 to TRBJ1-2; D perhaps matches TRBD1 (6 bases). This CDR3 has 16 residues. Trimming took 0 bases from V and 8 from J, leaving 20 bases between them. Per germline, CDR1 SGHRS and CDR2 YFSETQ. CDR3 nucleotide sequence: TGCGCCAGCAGCTTGGAAGCGGGGGGGCCCCTGGACGGCTACACCTTC. This encodes CASSLEAGGPLDGYTF.

This chain links TRBV27 with TRBJ1-6; a weak D match, TRBD1 (6 bases). Between the trimmed V and J ends, which lost 5 bases and 6 bases, there was a span of 23 bases. The CDR3 has 18 residues. Germline V gene data show CDR1 as MNHEY and CDR2 as SMNVEV (reference sequence). The CDR3 loop is CASSPVWQGLPPNSPLHF. The CDR3 coding sequence is TGTGCCAGCAGTCCGGTCTGGCAGGGGCTCCCCCCTAATTCACCCCTCCACTTT.

The rearrangement joins TRBV28 to TRBJ1-5, with TRBD1 as a possible D gene (5 bases). There are 15 residues in the CDR3. The V and J ends lost 5 bases and 9 bases respectively, with 20 bases between them. CDR1 and CDR2 from the germline V gene are MDHEN and SYDVKM. This CDR3 reads CASSPSSGHEGPQHF. The CDR3 DNA reads as TGTGCCAGCAGTCCCTCGTCCGGACACGAGGGGCCCCAGCATTTT.

The genes are TRBV6-5 and TRBJ2-1; D is perhaps TRBD1 (5 bases). This CDR3 comprises 15 residues. The V and J ends lost 2 bases and 5 bases respectively, with 13 bases between them. Germline CDR1 and CDR2: MNHEY and SVGAGI. Written as DNA, the CDR3 is TGTGCCAGCAGTTACGACAGTGCATCTAACAATGAGCAGTTCTTC. Translated: CASSYDSASNNEQFF.

The gene calls are TRBV20-1 and TRBJ2-3; D unresolved. This CDR3 spans 15 amino acids. Per the germline V gene, CDR1 is DFQATT and CDR2 is SNEGSKA (reference sequence). Between the trimmed V and J ends, which lost 0 bases and 0 bases, there was a span of 10 bases. As DNA, the CDR3 is TGCAGTGCTAGAGATCCCTTCACTAGCACAGATACGCAGTATTTT. Residues: CSARDPFTSTDTQYF.

This sequence joins TRBV12-3 or TRBV12-4 and TRBJ1-3; D unclear. The CDR3 is 15 amino acids. Trimming removed 3 bases from V and 1 base from J, with 10 bases in between. CDR3 in amino acids: CASSFFAGSGNTIYF. DNA for the CDR3: TGTGCCAGCAGTTTTTTCGCGGGGTCTGGAAACACCATATATTTT.

This clonotype was seen many times. The genes are TRBV5-6 and TRBJ2-7; no reliable D call. Germline V CDR1 and CDR2: SGHDT, YYEEEE. The CDR3 has 14 amino acids. Trimming shortened V by 4 bases and J by 0 bases, and 11 bases separated the two germline ends. CDR3 loop: CASSLKSHSYEQYF. The CDR3 nucleotides are TGTGCCAGCAGCCTGAAGAGCCACTCCTACGAGCAGTACTTC.

At least ten counts were recorded for this clonotype. V usage is TRBV10-3 and J usage is TRBJ2-1, with TRBD2 matching over 12 bases. V shed 7 bases, J shed 10 bases, and the junction held 5 bases outside the gene matches. CDR1 is ENHRY and CDR2 is SYGVKD in the germline V gene. This CDR3 contains 13 residues. CDR3 in amino acids: CAITRLAGDEQFF. The CDR3 DNA sequence: TGTGCCATCACCAGACTAGCGGGGGACGAGCAGTTCTTC.

In its sample, this clonotype was seen a few times. The chain carries TRBV6-6 and TRBJ2-1, with TRBD2 identical over 11 bases. Germline V gene sequence: CDR1 MNHNY, CDR2 SVGAGI (reference sequence). V lost 6 bases to trimming and J lost 9 bases; unmatched junction nucleotides: 10. The CDR3 is 15 residues long. The CDR3, as DNA: TGTGCCAGCAGAAAGGGACTAGCGGAGGGGGGTGAGCAGTTCTTC. Translating gives CASRKGLAEGGEQFF.

This clonotype was observed at least ten times. The chain joins TRBV7-2 to TRBJ2-7; 9 nucleotides line up with TRBD1. J was trimmed by 6 bases and V by 5 bases; bases with no gene match: 5. The CDR3 has 13 residues. The germline V gene encodes CDR1 SGHTA and CDR2 FQGNSA. The CDR3 reads CASSPGTGREQYF. The CDR3 nucleotides are TGTGCCAGCAGCCCAGGGACAGGGCGCGAGCAGTACTTC.

This clonotype occurred a few times. The chain carries TRBV2 and TRBJ2-1; TRBD2 is a possible D gene (5 bases). Germline V lookup: CDR1 SNHLY, CDR2 FYNNEI. V was trimmed by 6 bases and J by 2 bases, leaving 20 bases between them. CDR3 length: 17 amino acids. Here the CDR3 DNA reads TGTGCCAGCAGGGCACCTCCGGGAATTCACCCCTACAATGAGCAGTTCTTC. It codes for CASRAPPGIHPYNEQFF.

This clonotype has just one count. A much larger clonotype is one base distant, so this may be a read error. The chain recombines TRBV5-1 with TRBJ2-5; perhaps TRBD2 as D (5 bases). The V gene lost 3 bases and the J gene lost 11 bases, with 20 bases spanning the gap. Germline V gene lookup returns CDR1 SGHRS and CDR2 YFSETQ. CDR3 length: 14 amino acids. CDR3: CASSWGAGSDEQYF. Written as DNA, the CDR3 is TGCGCCAGCAGCTGGGGAGCTGGTAGCGATGAGCAGTACTTC.

This clonotype was recorded a few times. V and J are TRBV20-1 and TRBJ2-1, with 8 bases that match TRBD2. The CDR3 runs 16 residues. V was clipped by 5 bases and J by 0 bases; unmatched bases: 9. The germline CDR1 and CDR2 sequences are DFQATT and SNEGSKA (reference sequence). CDR3 sequence: CSAADRGTSSYNEQFF. The CDR3 DNA reads TGCAGTGCTGCCGACCGTGGGACTAGCTCCTACAATGAGCAGTTCTTC.

Note on this clonotype: This clone may be a read error of a much larger clone one base away. V and J are TRBV6-6 and TRBJ1-2; TRBD1 is a possible D gene (5 bases). There are 14 residues in the CDR3. Germline lookup yields CDR1 MNHNY and CDR2 SVGAGI (reference sequence). V lost 2 bases and J 7 bases, leaving 14 bases between the germline ends. CDR3 in DNA: TGTGCCAGCAGTTACCTTAGGACGGGGGGTGGCTACACCTTC. Residues: CASSYLRTGGGYTF.